The clone carrying this TCR beta chain was seen a handful of times. Its antigen is currently unknown. The germline gene is not matched at one end of the junction; a read error may be the cause. This sample stems from a study of cytomegalovirus exposure and HLA in healthy donors. PCR was performed using 60 Vbeta and 13 Jbeta primers. TCRdb's table, derived via immunoSEQ multiplex PCR, lists solely in-frame clones and lacks some. The sample shows about 130,000 clones, approximately 10% of them seen only once. Whole-study findings and limits: In vitro confirmation showed a few CMV-associated chains to be CMV antigen specific. Clonal expansion was found to be greater in HLA-associated TCR beta chains than in equally common others in a later analysis.

This sequence was found in a woman aged 18-29 years in good health and CMV-seropositive. Specimen: PBMCs.

The chain's CDR3 is CASSFRVGF. The CDR3, as DNA: TGTGCCAGCAGTTTCAGGGTAGGTTTT. The V call is TRBV27, the J call TRBJ1-4; D might be TRBD1 (5 bases). The length of the CDR3 is 9 residues. Germline V lookup: CDR1 MNHEY, CDR2 SMNVEV (reference sequence).